This T cell receptor beta chain originates from a study of blood T cell repertoires in COVID-19. Background on the study: Sites in the United States, Italy and Spain provided acute and convalescent COVID-19 samples. PBMCs, B-cell-depleted T cells, or T cells provided the cDNA or gDNA that made up the material.

Assay: immunoSEQ multiplex PCR; the TCRdb copy retains only in-frame clones and omits some. The data hold roughly 200,000 clones, with 75% to 85% observed a single time. This clone appeared many times. Trimming took off 0 bases at V and 8 bases at J, with 14 bases between the two ends. CDR3 length equals 13 residues. Per the germline V gene, CDR1 is GTSNPN and CDR2 is SVGIG (reference sequence). Participants spanned ages roughly 18 to 95 years and resided in about two dozen US areas. The recovered donors of Cohort 3 showed two negative PCRs, clearance, or symptom resolution. The V call is TRBV30, the J call TRBJ2-7; weak D call: TRBD2 (7 bases). Source material: PBMCs or T cells enriched from blood (not recorded which). This receptor was obtained from a man between 35 and 55 years old who had recovered from COVID-19. This CDR3 is CAWSVQGGSKQYV. The CDR3 DNA follows: TGTGCCTGGAGTGTACAGGGCGGGAGTAAGCAGTACGTC.